This TCR beta chain derives from a study of blood T cell repertoires in COVID-19. Data came from immunoSEQ multiplex PCR; TCRdb stores just in-frame clones and leaves some out. Among approximately 100,000 clones listed, 86% were seen once. The CDR3 contains 15 residues. V was clipped by 2 bases and J by 7 bases; unmatched bases: 4. Germline lookup yields CDR1 MDHEN and CDR2 SYDVKM. The sequence derives from a woman aged 45-65 years who had recovered from COVID-19. The chain is built from TRBV28 and TRBJ1-6; 8 bases align to TRBD1. The specimen sequenced was PBMCs or T cells enriched from blood (not recorded which). CDR3 DNA sequence: TGTGCCAGCAGTTTAAGACAGGGGAGAAATTCACCCCTCCACTTT. This translates into CASSLRQGRNSPLHF.